The 13 T cell receptor beta chains in this list originate from one sample, sequenced in a study of shared clonotypes between healthy human individuals. Clones were sequenced by immunoSEQ multiplex PCR, and TCRdb holds only the in-frame ones, with some missing. The sample yields about 660,000 clones, under 80% seen once. The sequencing sample was made of memory CD4+ T cells sorted from blood. The subset here: CD45RA-negative fraction. Receptors originate from a woman aged 30 to 39 in good health.

The rearrangement uses TRBV11-2 and TRBJ2-7, with D possibly TRBD1 on 6 matching bases. The ends were cut back, 5 bases at V and 6 bases at J, with 17 bases in the middle. The CDR3 covers 14 residues. Germline loops: CDR1 SGHAT, CDR2 FQNNGV. The chain's CDR3 is CASSNRDTASEQYF. The CDR3 DNA follows: TGTGCCAGCAGCAACCGGGACACCGCTTCCGAGCAGTACTTC.

This clone came up once. The chain is built from TRBV7-9 and TRBJ2-7; 12 bases line up with TRBD2. The CDR3 sequence is 15 residues long. Germline-derived CDR1 and CDR2 are SEHNR and FQNEAQ (reference sequence). The J segment lost 5 bases and the V segment lost 8 bases, leaving 10 bases of the junction unmatched. CDR3 sequence: CASARLAGEVHEQYF. The CDR3 region has the DNA TGTGCCAGCGCCCGACTAGCGGGAGAGGTCCACGAGCAGTACTTC. The variable domain in full, with the rest retrieved from reference TRBV7-9 and TRBJ2-7, is DTGVSQNPRHKITKRGQNVTFRCDPISEHNRLYWYRQTLGQGPEFLTYFQNEAQLEKSRLLSDRFSAERPKGSFSTLEIQRTEQGDSAMYLCASARLAGEVHEQYFGPGTRLTVT.

The chain carries TRBV27 and TRBJ1-5; D perhaps matches TRBD1 (5 bases). The CDR3 length is 15 residues. Deletions cut 3 bases from V and 2 bases from J, with 11 bases between. Germline-derived CDR1 and CDR2 are MNHEY and SMNVEV (reference sequence). The CDR3: CASSFGGFGNQPQHF. In DNA form, the CDR3 reads TGTGCCAGCAGTTTTGGGGGGTTCGGCAATCAGCCCCAGCATTTT.

V gene TRBV5-4 combines with J gene TRBJ2-3, with D perhaps matching TRBD2 (5 bases). V was cut by 4 bases and J by 3 bases, with 12 bases left in between. Germline CDR1 is SGHNT and CDR2 is YYREEE (reference sequence). This CDR3 region has 14 residues. The CDR3 region is CASSRFGRTDTQYF. As DNA, the CDR3 is TGTGCCAGCAGCCGATTTGGGAGAACAGATACGCAGTATTTT.

J is TRBJ2-5 and V is TRBV19, with TRBD2 matching 8 bases. The CDR3 extends over 12 amino acids. Looked up from germline, CDR1 is LNHDA and CDR2 is SQIVND (reference sequence). J was trimmed by 5 bases and V by 5 bases; bases with no gene match: 1. For the CDR3, the DNA is TGTGCCAGTAGTCGGGGGGGCGAGACCCAGTACTTC. Its protein product is CASSRGGETQYF. The variable domain in full, with the rest retrieved from reference TRBV19 and TRBJ2-5, is DGGITQSPKYLFRKEGQNVTLSCEQNLNHDAMYWYRQDPGQGLRLIYYSQIVNDFQKGDIAEGYSVSREKKESFPLTVTSAQKNPTAFYLCASSRGGETQYFGPGTRLLVL.

The chain couples TRBV11-1 to TRBJ2-1; 11 nucleotides agree with TRBD1. The CDR3 is 15 amino acids. V trimming: 4 bases; J trimming: 9 bases; junction bases outside the gene matches: 8. Germline loops: CDR1 SGHAT, CDR2 FQDESV (reference sequence). CDR3 loop: CASSSWTGGGGEQFF. CDR3 nucleotides: TGTGCCAGCAGCTCCTGGACAGGGGGCGGGGGTGAGCAGTTCTTC.

This clone was seen a handful of times. The rearrangement uses TRBV5-1 and TRBJ2-1, with D unclear. Germline CDR1 and CDR2: SGHRS and YFSETQ. With 2 bases removed from V and 5 bases from J, the gap between germline ends came to 5 bases. This CDR3 has 12 amino acids. CDR3 sequence reads: CASSFVDNEQFF. CDR3 bases: TGCGCCAGCAGCTTCGTGGACAATGAGCAGTTCTTC. Full variable domain (remainder filled in from reference TRBV5-1 and TRBJ2-1): KAGVTQTPRYLIKTRGQQVTLSCSPISGHRSVSWYQQTPGQGLQFLFEYFSETQRNKGNFPGRFSGRQFSNSRSEMNVSTLELGDSALYLCASSFVDNEQFFGPGTRLTVL.

The chain is built from TRBV28 and TRBJ2-7, with 9 bases aligning to TRBD2. The CDR3 runs to 19 residues. Germline CDR1 and CDR2: MDHEN and SYDVKM. J gave up 4 bases and V 3 bases, and 19 bases lay outside the gene matches. CDR3 loop: CASSLQHPTSGRLRYEQYF. Written as DNA, the CDR3 is TGTGCCAGCAGTTTGCAACACCCAACCAGCGGGAGGCTCCGTTACGAGCAGTACTTC.

This chain joins TRBV6-4 and TRBJ2-2, with D possibly TRBD1 on 6 matching bases. Per germline, CDR1 MRHNA and CDR2 SNTAGT. Trimming cost V 7 bases and J 1 base, with 10 bases left between them. CDR3 length equals 14 residues. The chain's CDR3 is CASNPTGNTGELFF. For the CDR3, the DNA is TGTGCCAGCAACCCGACAGGGAACACCGGGGAGCTGTTTTTT.

DNA of the CDR3: TGTGCCAGCAGTTACTCGGGAGTTGCAGATACGCAGTATTTT. The encoded protein is CASSYSGVADTQYF. The chain couples TRBV6-5 to TRBJ2-3, with a weak D call TRBD2 (5 bases). The germline V gene has CDR1 MNHEY and CDR2 SVGAGI. V was cut by 0 bases and J by 4 bases, with 8 bases left in between. There are 14 residues in the CDR3.

The chain combines TRBV19 with TRBJ1-3; D gene unclear. This CDR3 has 13 residues. V was clipped by 5 bases and J by 4 bases, with 9 bases between them. CDR1 is LNHDA and CDR2 is SQIVND in the germline V gene (reference sequence). The CDR3 nucleotides are TGTGCCAGTAGTTCGGCATTCGGAAACACCATATATTTT. It translates to CASSSAFGNTIYF.

The chain couples TRBV11-3 to TRBJ2-3; perhaps D is TRBD1 or TRBD2 (6 bases each). This CDR3 is 15 amino acids long. Germline V CDR1 and CDR2: SGHNT, YENEEA. V gave up 5 bases and J gave up 1 base, with 13 bases separating them. CDR3 loop: CASSPGGHRTDTQYF. CDR3 DNA: TGTGCCAGCAGCCCCGGGGGACACCGCACAGATACGCAGTATTTT.

This clone has ten or more counts. The chain links TRBV29-1 to TRBJ2-5; TRBD2 matches at 7 bases. Germline CDR1 is SQVTM and CDR2 is ANQGSEA. V gave up 4 bases and J gave up 5 bases; unmatched junction bases: 7. The CDR3 spans 13 residues. The CDR3 protein is CSVVGGVTETQYF. The DNA for the CDR3 is TGCAGCGTTGTGGGGGGGGTTACGGAGACCCAGTACTTC.